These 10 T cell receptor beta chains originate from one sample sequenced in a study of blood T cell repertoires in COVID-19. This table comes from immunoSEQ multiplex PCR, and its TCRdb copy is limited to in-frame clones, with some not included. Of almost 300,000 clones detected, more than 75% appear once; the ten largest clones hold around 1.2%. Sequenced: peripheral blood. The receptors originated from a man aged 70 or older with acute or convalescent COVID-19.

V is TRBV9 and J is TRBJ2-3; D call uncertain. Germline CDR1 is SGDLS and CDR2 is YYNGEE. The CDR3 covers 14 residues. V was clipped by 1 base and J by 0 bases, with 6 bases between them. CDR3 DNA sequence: TGTGCCAGCAGCGTACTAGACAGCACAGATACGCAGTATTTT. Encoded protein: CASSVLDSTDTQYF.

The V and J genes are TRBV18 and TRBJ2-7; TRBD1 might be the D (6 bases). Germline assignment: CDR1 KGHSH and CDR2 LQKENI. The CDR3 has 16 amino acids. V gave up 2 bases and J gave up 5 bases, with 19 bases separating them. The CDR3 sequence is CASSPTTGRGLHEQYF. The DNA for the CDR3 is TGTGCCAGCTCACCAACCACCGGCAGGGGCCTACACGAGCAGTACTTC. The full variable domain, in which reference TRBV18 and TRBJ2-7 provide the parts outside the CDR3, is NAGVMQNPRHLVRRRGQEARLRCSPMKGHSHVYWYRQLPEEGLKFMVYLQKENIIDESGMPKERFSAEFPKEGPSILRIQQVVRGDSAAYFCASSPTTGRGLHEQYFGPGTRLTVT.

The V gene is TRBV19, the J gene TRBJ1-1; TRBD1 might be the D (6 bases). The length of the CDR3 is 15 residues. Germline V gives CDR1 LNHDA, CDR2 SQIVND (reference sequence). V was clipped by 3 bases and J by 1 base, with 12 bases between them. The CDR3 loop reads CASSINGGANTEAFF. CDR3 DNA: TGTGCCAGTAGTATTAACGGGGGGGCGAACACTGAAGCTTTCTTT.

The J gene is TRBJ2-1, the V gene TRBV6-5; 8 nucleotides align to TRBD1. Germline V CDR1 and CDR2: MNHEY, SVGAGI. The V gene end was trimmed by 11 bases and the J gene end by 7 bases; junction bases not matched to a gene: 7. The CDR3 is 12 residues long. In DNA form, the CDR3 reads TGTGCCCTACAGGGGGTAGTTAATGAGCAGTTCTTC. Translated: CALQGVVNEQFF.

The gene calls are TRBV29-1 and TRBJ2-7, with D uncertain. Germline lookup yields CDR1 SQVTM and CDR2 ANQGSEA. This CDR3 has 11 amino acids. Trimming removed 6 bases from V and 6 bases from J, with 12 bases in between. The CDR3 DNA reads TGCAGCGTGGAGACCAGATCCGAGCAGTACTTC. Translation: CSVETRSEQYF.

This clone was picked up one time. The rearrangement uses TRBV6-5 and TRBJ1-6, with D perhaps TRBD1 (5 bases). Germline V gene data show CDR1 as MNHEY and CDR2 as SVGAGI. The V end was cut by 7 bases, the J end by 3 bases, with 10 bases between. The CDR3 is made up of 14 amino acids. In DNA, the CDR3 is TGTGCCAGCAAAAACAGGAGCTATAATTCACCCCTCCACTTT. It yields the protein CASKNRSYNSPLHF.

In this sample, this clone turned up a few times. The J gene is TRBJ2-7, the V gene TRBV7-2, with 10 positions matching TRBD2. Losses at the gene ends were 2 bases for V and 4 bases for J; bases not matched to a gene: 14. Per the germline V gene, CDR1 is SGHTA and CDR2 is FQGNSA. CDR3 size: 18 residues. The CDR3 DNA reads TGTGCCAGCAGCTTACAGGTAGTGAGCGGGAGGGCCGGGTACGAGCAGTACTTC. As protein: CASSLQVVSGRAGYEQYF.

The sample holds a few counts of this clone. This chain's CDR3 is CASQAGGAGELFF. The CDR3 DNA reads as TGCGCCAGCCAAGCGGGGGGAGCTGGGGAGCTGTTTTTT. This sequence joins TRBV5-1 and TRBJ2-2; 9 nucleotides align to TRBD2. The CDR3 spans 13 residues. Trimming removed 7 bases from V and 8 bases from J; junction bases left unmatched: 6. Germline V gives CDR1 SGHRS, CDR2 YFSETQ.

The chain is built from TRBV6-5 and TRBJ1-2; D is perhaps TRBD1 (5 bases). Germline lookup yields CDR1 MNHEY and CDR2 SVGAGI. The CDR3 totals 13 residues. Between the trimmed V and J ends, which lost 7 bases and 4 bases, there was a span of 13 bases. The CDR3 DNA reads TGTGCCAGCAAAAGGGGCCTAGGCTATGGCTACACCTTC. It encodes CASKRGLGYGYTF.

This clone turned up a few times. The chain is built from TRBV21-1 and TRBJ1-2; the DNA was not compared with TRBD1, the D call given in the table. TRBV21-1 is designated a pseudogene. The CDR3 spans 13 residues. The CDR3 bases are TGTGCCAGCAGCACAGGCAGGGAACATGGCTACACCTTC. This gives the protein CASSTGREHGYTF.